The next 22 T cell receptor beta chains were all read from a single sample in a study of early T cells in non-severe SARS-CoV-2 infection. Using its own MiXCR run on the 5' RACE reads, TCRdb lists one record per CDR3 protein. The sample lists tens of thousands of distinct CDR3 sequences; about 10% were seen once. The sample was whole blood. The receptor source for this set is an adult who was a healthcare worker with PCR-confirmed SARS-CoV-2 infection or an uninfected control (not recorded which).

The CDR3 loop is CASSSRRANEQFF. The CDR3 DNA is TGTGCCAGCAGCTCCAGGCGGGCGAATGAGCAGTTCTTC. The V and J genes are TRBV7-2 and TRBJ2-1; D is possibly TRBD2 (5 bases). Trimming removed 4 bases from V and 7 bases from J, with 11 bases in between. Germline CDR1 SGHTA, CDR2 FQGNSA. CDR3 length: 13 residues.

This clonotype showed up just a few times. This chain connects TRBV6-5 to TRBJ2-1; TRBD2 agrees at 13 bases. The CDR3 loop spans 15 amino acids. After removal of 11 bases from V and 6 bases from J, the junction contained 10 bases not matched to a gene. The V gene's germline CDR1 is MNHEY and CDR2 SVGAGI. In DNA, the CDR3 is TGTGCCGCCCGGACTAGCGGGAGAGGGGCCAATGAGCAGTTCTTC. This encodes CAARTSGRGANEQFF.

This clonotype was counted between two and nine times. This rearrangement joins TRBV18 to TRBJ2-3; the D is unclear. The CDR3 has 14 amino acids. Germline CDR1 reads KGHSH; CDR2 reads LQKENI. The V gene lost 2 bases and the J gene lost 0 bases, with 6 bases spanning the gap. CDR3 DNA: TGTGCCAGCTCACCAGGGATTAGCACAGATACGCAGTATTTT. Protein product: CASSPGISTDTQYF.

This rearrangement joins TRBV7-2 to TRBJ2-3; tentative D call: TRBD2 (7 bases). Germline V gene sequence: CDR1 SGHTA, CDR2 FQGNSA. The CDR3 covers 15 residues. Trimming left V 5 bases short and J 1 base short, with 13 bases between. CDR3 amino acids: CASSKGGGGTDTQYF. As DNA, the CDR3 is TGTGCCAGCAGCAAGGGGGGAGGGGGCACAGATACGCAGTATTTT.

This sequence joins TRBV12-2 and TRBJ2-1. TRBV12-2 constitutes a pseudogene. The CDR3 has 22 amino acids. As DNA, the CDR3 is TGTGCAAGTCGCCCTTACCATACGGCACTCGTCGAAACAGACCCCTCCTACAATGAGCAGTTCTTC. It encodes CASRPYHTALVETDPSYNEQFF.

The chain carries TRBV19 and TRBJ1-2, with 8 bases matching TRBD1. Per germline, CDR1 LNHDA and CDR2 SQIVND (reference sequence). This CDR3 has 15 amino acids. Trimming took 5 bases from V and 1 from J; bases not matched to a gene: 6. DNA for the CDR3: TGTGCCAGTAGTCGGACAGGGTCTGGTAACTATGGCTACACCTTC. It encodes CASSRTGSGNYGYTF.

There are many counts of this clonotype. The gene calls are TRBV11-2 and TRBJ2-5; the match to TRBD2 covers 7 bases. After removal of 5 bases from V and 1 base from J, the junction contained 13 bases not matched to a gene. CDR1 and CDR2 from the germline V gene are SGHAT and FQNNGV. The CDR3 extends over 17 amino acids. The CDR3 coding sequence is TGTGCCAGCAGCCACCGACCTAGCGGCTTCTCCCAAGAGACCCAGTACTTC. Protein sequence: CASSHRPSGFSQETQYF.

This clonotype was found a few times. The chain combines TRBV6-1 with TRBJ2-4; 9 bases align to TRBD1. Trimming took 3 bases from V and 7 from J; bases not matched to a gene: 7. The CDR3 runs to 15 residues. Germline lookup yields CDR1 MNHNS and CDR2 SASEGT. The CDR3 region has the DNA TGTGCCAGCAGTGAGGCCGGGACAGGGAACAACATTCAGTACTTC. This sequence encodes CASSEAGTGNNIQYF.

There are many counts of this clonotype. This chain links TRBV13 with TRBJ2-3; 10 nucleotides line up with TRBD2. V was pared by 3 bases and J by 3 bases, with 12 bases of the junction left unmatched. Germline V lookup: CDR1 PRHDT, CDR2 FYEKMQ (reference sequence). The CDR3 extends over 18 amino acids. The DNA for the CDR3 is TGTGCCAGCAGCTTGAGGGCTAGCGGGAGAAGGGTTACAGATACGCAGTATTTT. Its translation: CASSLRASGRRVTDTQYF.

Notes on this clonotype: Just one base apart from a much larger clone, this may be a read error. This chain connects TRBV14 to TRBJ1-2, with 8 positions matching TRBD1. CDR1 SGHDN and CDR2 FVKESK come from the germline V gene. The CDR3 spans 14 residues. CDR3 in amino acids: CASSRLGQVYGHTF. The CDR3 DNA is TGTGCCAGCAGCCGGTTGGGACAGGTTTATGGCCACACCTTC. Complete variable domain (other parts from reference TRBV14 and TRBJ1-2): EAGVTQFPSHSVIEKGQTVTLRCDPISGHDNLYWYRRVMGKEIKFLLHFVKESKQDESGMPNNRFLAERTGGTYSTLKVQPAELEDSGVYFCASSRLGQVYGHTFGSGTRLTVV.

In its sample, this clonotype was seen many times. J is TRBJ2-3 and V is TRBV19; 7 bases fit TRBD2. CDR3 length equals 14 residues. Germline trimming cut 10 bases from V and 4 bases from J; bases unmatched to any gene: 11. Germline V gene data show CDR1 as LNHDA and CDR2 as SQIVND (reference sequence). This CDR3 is CATEAGTNPDTQYF. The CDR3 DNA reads TGTGCCACCGAAGCCGGGACTAACCCAGATACGCAGTATTTT.

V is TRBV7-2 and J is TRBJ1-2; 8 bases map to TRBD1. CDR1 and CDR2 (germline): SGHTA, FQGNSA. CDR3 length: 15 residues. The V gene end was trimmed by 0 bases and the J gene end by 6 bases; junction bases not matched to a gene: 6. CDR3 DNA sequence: TGTGCCAGCAGCTTAGCCCAGGGGGCCGCAAATGGCTACACCTTC. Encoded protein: CASSLAQGAANGYTF.

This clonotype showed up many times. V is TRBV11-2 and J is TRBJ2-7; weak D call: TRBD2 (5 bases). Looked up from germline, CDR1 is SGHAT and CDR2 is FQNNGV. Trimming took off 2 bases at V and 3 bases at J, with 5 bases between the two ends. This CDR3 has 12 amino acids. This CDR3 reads CASSLRGYEQYF. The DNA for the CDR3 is TGTGCCAGCAGCTTACGGGGCTACGAGCAGTACTTC.

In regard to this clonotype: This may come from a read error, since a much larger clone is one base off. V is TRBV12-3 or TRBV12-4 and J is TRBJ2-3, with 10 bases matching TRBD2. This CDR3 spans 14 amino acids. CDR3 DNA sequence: TGTGCCAGCAGTCTAGCGGGAGCCACAGATACGCAGTATTTT. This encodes CASSLAGATDTQYF.

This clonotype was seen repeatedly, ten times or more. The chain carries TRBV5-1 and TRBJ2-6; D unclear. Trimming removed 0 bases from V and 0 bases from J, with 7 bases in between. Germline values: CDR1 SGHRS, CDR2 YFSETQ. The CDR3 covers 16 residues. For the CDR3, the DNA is TGCGCCAGCAGCTTGGCCTTTCTCTCTGGGGCCAACGTCCTGACTTTC. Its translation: CASSLAFLSGANVLTF.

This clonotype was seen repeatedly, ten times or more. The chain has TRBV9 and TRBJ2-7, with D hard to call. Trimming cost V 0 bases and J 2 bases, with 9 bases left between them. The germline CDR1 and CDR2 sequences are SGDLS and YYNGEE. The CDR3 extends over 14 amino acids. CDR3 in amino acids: CASSVGAMAYEQYF. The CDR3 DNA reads TGTGCCAGCAGCGTAGGGGCCATGGCCTACGAGCAGTACTTC.

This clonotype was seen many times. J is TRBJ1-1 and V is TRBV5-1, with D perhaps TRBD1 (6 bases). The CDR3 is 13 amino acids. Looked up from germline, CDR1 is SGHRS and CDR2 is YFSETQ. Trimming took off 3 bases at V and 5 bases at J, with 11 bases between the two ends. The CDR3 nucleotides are TGCGCCAGCAGCTGGGGGACAAGGACTGAAGCTTTCTTT. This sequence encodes CASSWGTRTEAFF. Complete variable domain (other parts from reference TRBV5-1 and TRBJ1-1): KAGVTQTPRYLIKTRGQQVTLSCSPISGHRSVSWYQQTPGQGLQFLFEYFSETQRNKGNFPGRFSGRQFSNSRSEMNVSTLELGDSALYLCASSWGTRTEAFFGQGTRLTVV.

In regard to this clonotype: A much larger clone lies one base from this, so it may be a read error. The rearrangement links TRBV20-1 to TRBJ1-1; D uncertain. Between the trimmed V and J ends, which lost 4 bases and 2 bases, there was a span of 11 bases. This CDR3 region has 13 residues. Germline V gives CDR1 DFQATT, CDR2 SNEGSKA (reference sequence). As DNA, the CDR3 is TGCAGTGCTATAGGGTACCACAACACTGAAGCTTTCTTT. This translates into CSAIGYHNTEAFF.

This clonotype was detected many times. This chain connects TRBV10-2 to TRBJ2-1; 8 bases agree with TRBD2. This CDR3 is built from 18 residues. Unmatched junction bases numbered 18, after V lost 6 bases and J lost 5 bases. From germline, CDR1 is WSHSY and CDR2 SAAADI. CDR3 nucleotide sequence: TGCGCCAGCAGAAATCCGGGGTATACGGGAGGGTTTAACAATGAGCAGTTCTTC. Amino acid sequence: CASRNPGYTGGFNNEQFF.

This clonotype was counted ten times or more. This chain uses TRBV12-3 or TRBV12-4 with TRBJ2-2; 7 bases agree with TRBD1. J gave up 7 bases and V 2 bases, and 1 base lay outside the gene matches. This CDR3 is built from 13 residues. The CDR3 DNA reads TGTGCCAGCAGTTTAACAGGGGACGGGGAGCTGTTTTTT. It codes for CASSLTGDGELFF.

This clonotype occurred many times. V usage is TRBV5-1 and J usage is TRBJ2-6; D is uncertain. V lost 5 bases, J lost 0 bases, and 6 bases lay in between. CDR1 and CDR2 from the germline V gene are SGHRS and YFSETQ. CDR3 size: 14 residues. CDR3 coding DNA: TGCGCCAGCAGATCCAGCTCTGGGGCCAACGTCCTGACTTTC. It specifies CASRSSSGANVLTF. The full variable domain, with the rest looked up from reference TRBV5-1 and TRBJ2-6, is KAGVTQTPRYLIKTRGQQVTLSCSPISGHRSVSWYQQTPGQGLQFLFEYFSETQRNKGNFPGRFSGRQFSNSRSEMNVSTLELGDSALYLCASRSSSGANVLTFGAGSRLTVL.

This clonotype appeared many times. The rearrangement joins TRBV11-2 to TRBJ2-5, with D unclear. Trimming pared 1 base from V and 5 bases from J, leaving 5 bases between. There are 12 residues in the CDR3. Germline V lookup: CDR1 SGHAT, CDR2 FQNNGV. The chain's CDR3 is CASSLGRETQYF. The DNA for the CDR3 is TGTGCCAGCAGCTTAGGCCGGGAGACCCAGTACTTC.